These 3 T cell receptor beta chains came from one sample sequenced in a study of CD8 T cells in ankylosing spondylitis. One entry per CDR3 protein, called by TCRdb with MiXCR from the 5' RACE reads. The data contain 200,000 to 250,000 distinct CDR3 sequences, around 10% of them singletons. Input material: blood, either unsorted or a sorted T cell fraction (not recorded which). These receptor sequences come from a male donor with ankylosing spondylitis or in good health (not recorded which).

This clonotype was detected a few times. This chain joins TRBV9 and TRBJ2-1, with D perhaps being TRBD1 or TRBD2 (6 bases each). V dropped 0 bases and J dropped 9 bases, with 16 bases sitting between them. The V gene's germline CDR1 is SGDLS and CDR2 YYNGEE. The CDR3 totals 15 residues. This chain's CDR3 is CASSVGGAHGSEQFF. CDR3 sequence (DNA): TGTGCCAGCAGCGTAGGGGGGGCCCACGGGAGTGAGCAGTTCTTC.

This clonotype was picked up many times. The CDR3: CSARLEGGGNQPQHF. CDR3 coding DNA: TGCAGTGCTAGATTGGAGGGAGGGGGCAATCAGCCCCAGCATTTT. The genes are TRBV20-1 and TRBJ1-5; TRBD1 might be the D (5 bases). Between the trimmed V and J ends, which lost 2 bases and 2 bases, there was a span of 13 bases. The CDR3 length is 15 residues. The germline V gene encodes CDR1 DFQATT and CDR2 SNEGSKA (reference sequence).

This clonotype was detected ten times or more. The chain combines TRBV29-1 with TRBJ1-3, with D possibly matching TRBD1 (6 bases). This CDR3 comprises 13 residues. CDR1 and CDR2 (germline): SQVTM, ANQGSEA. In DNA form, the CDR3 reads TGCGCGTGGAGACAGGCGGGACGTGGAACCATATATTTT. The encoded protein is CAWRQAGRGTIYF.